This TCR beta chain is from a study of OX40 agonist ivuxolimab in advanced cancers. About the full investigation: Ivuxolimab was an agonistic, fully human IgG2 monoclonal antibody directed against OX40 (CD134), a costimulatory receptor. Intravenous ivuxolimab was administered to patients every 2 weeks at six dose levels: 0.01, 0.1, 0.3, 1.5, 3 and 10 mg/kg. Of the roughly 52 patients in dose escalation, about 19 had hepatocellular carcinoma, some 15 had melanoma, 9 had renal cell carcinoma and 9 had head and neck cancer. A male proportion of roughly 80% and a mean age of approximately 58 years, ranging from 23 to 79, were recorded for the dose-escalation cohort. Patients were allowed to have had prior anti-PD-1, anti-PD-L1 or anti-CTLA-4 therapy, and around two fifths of the dose-escalation patients had been treated with checkpoint inhibitors. Partial responses occurred in three dose-escalation patients, of whom one had hepatocellular carcinoma and two had cutaneous melanoma. The purpose of peripheral TCRbeta sequencing was to test whether ivuxolimab changed TCR sequence diversity and led to clonal T-cell expansion. The paper describes the monotherapy dose-escalation part (N of about 55 patients) of the phase I trial of ivuxolimab.

For sequencing of the TCRbeta CDR3 region, genomic DNA was extracted from the sorted cells. TCRbeta CDR3 regions were sequenced using the immunoSEQ Assay. The table comes from immuneACCESS by way of TCRdb, which keeps in-frame sequences with V and J called. Part of the clones is missing from these tables; in studies checked, under half for an unresolved V gene and the rest for unknown reasons. The sample profile shows 55,000 to 70,000 clones; about 86% of them were found once. The ten largest make up over 0.45% of the sample. The investigation overall reported the following: In the 0.1-3.0 mg/kg groups, partial responders were among the patients with the lowest normalized peripheral clonal expansion, particularly in CD8+ T cells. The antigen specificity of the peripheral T cells that underwent clonal expansion was not determined. On average, CD8+ T cells showed more expanded clones than CD4+ T cells after ivuxolimab. Low levels of normalized T-cell clonal expansion were also seen in some nonresponding patients. At doses from 0.1 to 3.0 mg/kg, clonal expansion was seen in both CD4+ and CD8+ blood T cells between baseline and week 6.

The trial excluded patients who had a history of autoimmune disease or were on systemic immunosuppression. In every dose cohort, peripheral blood was drawn for TCR sequencing at baseline, cycle 4 day 1, and cycle 7 day 1. Samples were obtained from an open-label, multicenter, first-in-human phase I dose-escalation trial of ivuxolimab. Adults with locally advanced or metastatic melanoma, renal cell, hepatocellular, or head and neck squamous cell carcinoma were enrolled in the trial. Before TCR sequencing, CD4+ T cells and CD8+ T cells from peripheral blood were sorted into separate populations. Remarks on this clone: The antigen it recognizes is unknown. No base-level quality is on record; no much larger clone is a single base apart.

Taken from the germline V gene (reference sequence), the CDR1 and CDR2 loops are LNHDA and SQIVND. The V and J ends are trimmed by 3 bases and 0 bases, leaving 8 bases between them. The CDR3 numbers 15 residues from cysteine through phenylalanine. Only CDR3 DNA remains: 45 bases, in frame from the first base. The clonotype was recovered from an adult with an advanced solid tumor such as melanoma, head and neck, liver or kidney cancer. The sample in question was CD4+ or CD8+ T cells sorted from blood, obtained in a trial of the OX40 agonist ivuxolimab. The V and J segments used are TRBV19 and TRBJ2-2, with no D gene named confidently. The DNA reads as follows: TGTGCCAGTAGTATCCCAGGTTCGAACACCGGGGAGCTGTTTTTT. It encodes CASSIPGSNTGELFF. Supplemented by the reference TRBV19 and TRBJ2-2 proteins around the CDR3, the complete variable domain is DGGITQSPKYLFRKEGQNVTLSCEQNLNHDAMYWYRQDPGQGLRLIYYSQIVNDFQKGDIAEGYSVSREKKESFPLTVTSAQKNPTAFYLCASSIPGSNTGELFFGEGSRLTVL.